The 27 T cell receptor beta chains presented below share a single source sample, sequenced in a study of vaccination effects on CD4 cells after COVID-19 (dated by TCRdb to between 2020 and 2023). The antigens these receptors bind are not known. After less than eleven days of culture, CD4+ T cells were isolated with the EasySep CD4+ T cell isolation kit. Each participant got two doses of an mRNA SARS-CoV-2 vaccine, either BNT162b2 or mRNA-1273. Libraries came from the immunoSEQ multiplex PCR assay. TCRdb's version of the immuneACCESS table is confined to in-frame rearrangements and falls short of the full clone set. An unresolved V gene accounts for under half of the shortfall where checked; the remainder is of unknown origin. The sample includes some 47,000 clones, with 60% to 75% observed a single time. The top ten hold 6% to 7% of the sample. The sequences come from CD4+ T cells from PBMCs cultured without peptide, collected after COVID-19 vaccination. The receptors were gathered from a human donor who received a COVID-19 vaccine.

The chain is built from TRBV27 and TRBJ2-7; TRBD1 matches at 7 bases. This CDR3 is 16 amino acids long. The V and J ends lost 5 bases and 0 bases, in that order; junction bases with no gene match: 10. Germline CDR1 MNHEY, CDR2 SMNVEV (reference sequence). In nucleotides, the CDR3 is TGTGCCAGCAGTCCGTACCCCGGGACAGCCTCCTACGAGCAGTACTTC. It codes for CASSPYPGTASYEQYF.

J is TRBJ1-6 and V is TRBV30, with TRBD1 matching 8 bases. CDR3 length equals 13 residues. Germline loops: CDR1 GTSNPN, CDR2 SVGIG (reference sequence). J lost 8 bases, V lost 3 bases, and 3 bases had no gene match. The chain's CDR3 is CAWRDRGYSPLHF. The CDR3 DNA follows: TGTGCCTGGAGAGACAGGGGTTATTCACCCCTCCACTTT.

This clone appeared a few times. The rearrangement uses TRBV9 and TRBJ2-7, with D tentatively TRBD1 or TRBD2 (5 bases each). This CDR3 is built from 16 residues. In germline, CDR1 is SGDLS, CDR2 YYNGEE. The V end lost 0 bases, the J end lost 2 bases, and 15 bases lay between the germline ends. The CDR3 DNA is TGTGCCAGCAGCGTAGGTGCGGCTGGGGGACCCTACGAGCAGTACTTC. The encoded protein is CASSVGAAGGPYEQYF. Together with reference TRBV9 and TRBJ2-7, the CDR3 gives the full variable domain: DSGVTQTPKHLITATGQRVTLRCSPRSGDLSVYWYQQSLDQGLQFLIQYYNGEERAKGNILERFSAQQFPDLHSELNLSSLELGDSALYFCASSVGAAGGPYEQYFGPGTRLTVT.

This clone was recorded a few times. The chain couples TRBV7-2 to TRBJ2-1; 11 bases are a match to TRBD2. Germline CDR1 reads SGHTA; CDR2 reads FQGNSA. The CDR3 length is 18 residues. V was clipped by 2 bases and J by 2 bases; unmatched bases: 8. CDR3 protein: CASSLYASGGTTYNEQFF. CDR3 DNA sequence: TGTGCCAGCAGCTTATACGCTAGCGGGGGGACCACCTACAATGAGCAGTTCTTC.

The chain joins TRBV25-1 to TRBJ1-5, with no clear D. V was trimmed by 3 bases and J by 0 bases, leaving 3 bases between them. The CDR3 loop spans 13 amino acids. CDR1 and CDR2 (germline): MGHDK, SYGVNS. CDR3 in DNA: TGTGCCAGCAGTGAGGGTAGCAATCAGCCCCAGCATTTT. It specifies CASSEGSNQPQHF.

The chain joins TRBV19 to TRBJ2-7; possibly TRBD1 or TRBD2 for D (5 bases each). V was pared by 8 bases and J by 3 bases, with 8 bases between. Germline assignment: CDR1 LNHDA and CDR2 SQIVND (reference sequence). CDR3 length: 11 residues. CDR3 sequence: CASSRGYEQYF. CDR3 in DNA: TGTGCCAGTTCGAGGGGCTACGAGCAGTACTTC.

This clone showed up just once. The chain carries TRBV19 and TRBJ2-2; 7 bases are a match to TRBD1. Germline CDR1 reads LNHDA; CDR2 reads SQIVND (reference sequence). The V segment lost 10 bases and the J segment 5 bases; nucleotides outside the gene matches: 13. The CDR3 covers 15 residues. CDR3 sequence: CATNGGTGVTGELFF. CDR3 in DNA: TGTGCCACTAATGGGGGAACAGGGGTGACCGGGGAGCTGTTTTTT.

The chain combines TRBV11-2 with TRBJ2-7, with 9 positions matching TRBD1. Trimming removed 2 bases from V and 4 bases from J; junction bases left unmatched: 6. The length of the CDR3 is 15 residues. Germline CDR1 reads SGHAT; CDR2 reads FQNNGV. CDR3 in DNA: TGTGCCAGCAGCTTAAACAGGGGGCGCCTTTACGAGCAGTACTTC. The encoded protein is CASSLNRGRLYEQYF.

The V call is TRBV7-8, the J call TRBJ1-2, with D perhaps TRBD1 (5 bases). The CDR3 length is 14 residues. Trimming stripped 5 bases from V and 3 bases from J, with 13 bases between. The germline CDR1 and CDR2 sequences are SGHVS and FQNEAQ. The CDR3 sequence is CASSRDGEYYGYTF. CDR3 nucleotides: TGTGCCAGCAGCCGGGACGGGGAGTACTATGGCTACACCTTC.

The chain employs TRBV5-4 and TRBJ2-7; D is perhaps TRBD1 or TRBD2 (5 bases each). CDR3 size: 13 residues. V lost 6 bases and J lost 1, with 11 bases in between. Per germline, CDR1 SGHNT and CDR2 YYREEE (reference sequence). The CDR3 nucleotides are TGTGCCAGCACCGGGACGGATTCCTACGAGCAGTACTTC. Translating it yields CASTGTDSYEQYF.

The rearrangement joins TRBV6-6 to TRBJ2-7, with D possibly TRBD2 on 5 matching bases. This CDR3 is 13 amino acids long. The V end lost 0 bases, the J end lost 7 bases, and 10 bases lay between the germline ends. Germline loops: CDR1 MNHNY, CDR2 SVGAGI (reference sequence). The CDR3 spells CASSYSRGWEQYF. DNA of the CDR3: TGTGCCAGCAGTTACTCACGCGGGTGGGAGCAGTACTTC.

The J gene is TRBJ2-7, the V gene TRBV4-2; D is ambiguous. CDR3 length: 15 residues. Germline-derived CDR1 and CDR2 are LGHNA and YNFKEQ. V was pared by 4 bases and J by 4 bases, with 17 bases between. The chain's CDR3 is CASSPDLSRVYEQYF. CDR3 DNA: TGTGCCAGCAGCCCTGACCTCAGTCGGGTTTACGAGCAGTACTTC.

Only a few counts were recorded for this clone. This rearrangement joins TRBV27 to TRBJ1-6; possible D gene TRBD1, 6 bases. Germline V lookup: CDR1 MNHEY, CDR2 SMNVEV (reference sequence). This CDR3 has 15 residues. Trimming took 5 bases from V and 7 from J, leaving 15 bases between them. CDR3 sequence reads: CASSAGGGYNSPLHF. The DNA for the CDR3 is TGTGCCAGCAGTGCCGGGGGGGGCTACAATTCACCCCTCCACTTT.

This sequence joins TRBV7-7 and TRBJ2-7, with D uncertain. V lost 1 base, J lost 0 bases, and 28 bases lay in between. The germline CDR1 and CDR2 sequences are SSHAT and FNYEAQ (reference sequence). The CDR3 covers 21 residues. The CDR3 DNA reads TGTGCCAGCAGCTTAGTTTGGTGGCAGGAACCCCGACTGTTCGTCTCCTACGAGCAGTACTTC. As protein: CASSLVWWQEPRLFVSYEQYF. Filled out from reference TRBV7-7 and TRBJ2-7, the complete variable domain reads GAGVSQSPRYKVTKRGQDVTLRCDPISSHATLYWYQQALGQGPEFLTYFNYEAQPDKSGLPSDRFSAERPEGSISTLTIQRTEQRDSAMYRCASSLVWWQEPRLFVSYEQYFGPGTRLTVT.

The CDR3 coding sequence is TGTGCCAGCAGTGAAAGATGGGTGGCCGAGCAGTTCTTC. Its protein is CASSERWVAEQFF. V and J are TRBV2 and TRBJ2-1; D ambiguous. The CDR3 has 13 amino acids. V shed 2 bases and J shed 10 bases, with 12 bases lying between them. Germline V CDR1 and CDR2: SNHLY, FYNNEI.

The chain employs TRBV20-1 and TRBJ2-1; D ambiguous. Germline-derived CDR1 and CDR2 are DFQATT and SNEGSKA (reference sequence). Trimming cost V 6 bases and J 2 bases, with 5 bases left between them. The CDR3 runs to 11 residues. CDR3 sequence: CSAPTYNEQFF. The CDR3 nucleotides are TGCAGTGCCCCGACCTACAATGAGCAGTTCTTC.

The chain recombines TRBV6-5 with TRBJ1-1; 10 positions match TRBD1. Germline loops: CDR1 MNHEY, CDR2 SVGAGI. This CDR3 contains 15 residues. V was pared by 4 bases and J by 5 bases, with 7 bases of the junction left unmatched. The CDR3, as DNA: TGTGCCAGCAGTTTCGCCGGACAGGGGGTTACTGAAGCTTTCTTT. This sequence encodes CASSFAGQGVTEAFF.

The chain joins TRBV6-5 to TRBJ2-2; D is ambiguous. Germline V gene sequence: CDR1 MNHEY, CDR2 SVGAGI. The CDR3 spans 15 residues. Trimming removed 7 bases at V and 6 bases at J, with 18 bases between. The CDR3 reads CASTLRRDPPGELFF. The CDR3 DNA reads TGTGCCAGCACCCTAAGAAGGGATCCACCCGGGGAGCTGTTTTTT.

V and J are TRBV29-1 and TRBJ2-3; 14 nucleotides line up with TRBD2. CDR3 length equals 16 residues. V lost 4 bases, J lost 1 base, and 4 bases stayed unmatched. Germline assignment: CDR1 SQVTM and CDR2 ANQGSEA. The DNA of the CDR3 is TGCAGCGTTGGAGGGACTAGCGGGGGCCGCACAGATACGCAGTATTTT. It is translated as CSVGGTSGGRTDTQYF.

V is TRBV5-6 and J is TRBJ1-4; D is perhaps TRBD1 (5 bases). Trimming left V 4 bases short and J 10 bases short, with 17 bases between. The CDR3 length is 14 residues. Per the germline V gene, CDR1 is SGHDT and CDR2 is YYEEEE. The CDR3 nucleotides are TGTGCCAGCAGCCCTGCAAGACTGGGGGGAAAACTGTTTTTT. Its translation: CASSPARLGGKLFF.

The chain uses TRBV11-2 and TRBJ2-1; TRBD2 agrees at 7 bases. The V segment lost 5 bases and the J segment 2 bases; nucleotides outside the gene matches: 6. Germline loops: CDR1 SGHAT, CDR2 FQNNGV. The CDR3 runs to 15 residues. The CDR3 bases are TGTGCCAGCAGCCCCCTTGCGGGGGCCTACAATGAGCAGTTCTTC. Its translation is CASSPLAGAYNEQFF.

The count of this clone is one. The genes are TRBV19 and TRBJ2-6; D perhaps matches TRBD1 (5 bases). V was cut by 7 bases and J by 0 bases, with 10 bases left in between. The germline gives CDR1 LNHDA, CDR2 SQIVND (reference sequence). The CDR3 totals 15 residues. The CDR3 coding sequence is TGTGCCAGTAAACAGGACCACTCTGGGGCCAACGTCCTGACTTTC. This encodes CASKQDHSGANVLTF.

The V gene is TRBV24-1, the J gene TRBJ2-2; 10 bases align to TRBD2. The CDR3 runs to 16 residues. Unmatched junction bases numbered 5, after V lost 4 bases and J lost 4 bases. Germline CDR1 reads KGHDR; CDR2 reads SFDVKD. The CDR3 here is CATSDPRLAGTGELFF. CDR3 DNA sequence: TGTGCCACCAGTGACCCTAGACTAGCGGGCACCGGGGAGCTGTTTTTT.

The rearrangement uses TRBV7-8 and TRBJ1-2; D gene unclear. The germline gives CDR1 SGHVS, CDR2 FQNEAQ. V was shortened by 1 base and J by 4 bases, with 7 bases between the two germline ends. The length of the CDR3 is 13 residues. CDR3 in amino acids: CASSLGTAYGYTF. The CDR3 region has the DNA TGTGCCAGCAGCTTAGGGACGGCCTATGGCTACACCTTC.

The chain combines TRBV5-1 with TRBJ1-1, with 8 bases that match TRBD1. Trimming at V came to 0 bases and at J to 4 bases, leaving 2 bases not matched to a gene. The CDR3 length is 14 residues. Germline values: CDR1 SGHRS, CDR2 YFSETQ. CDR3 sequence: CASSLDQGATEAFF. In DNA form, the CDR3 reads TGCGCCAGCAGCTTGGACCAGGGGGCCACTGAAGCTTTCTTT.

The gene calls are TRBV6-5 and TRBJ2-7; 9 bases line up with TRBD1. CDR1 is MNHEY, CDR2 SVGAGI, per germline. V lost 5 bases to trimming and J lost 4 bases; unmatched junction nucleotides: 6. CDR3 length equals 14 residues. The CDR3 DNA follows: TGTGCCAGCAGTCCCAGGACAGGGGTGTACGAGCAGTACTTC. It is translated as CASSPRTGVYEQYF.

The chain employs TRBV24-1 and TRBJ2-7, with 8 bases fitting TRBD2. Germline trimming cut 4 bases from V and 5 bases from J; bases unmatched to any gene: 9. Germline V lookup: CDR1 KGHDR, CDR2 SFDVKD. The CDR3 covers 15 residues. CDR3 coding DNA: TGTGCCACCAGTGACACCCGGGAGGGGGTTAACGAGCAGTACTTC. This encodes CATSDTREGVNEQYF.